This T cell receptor beta chain was recorded in a study of blood T cell repertoires in COVID-19. Profiled with immunoSEQ multiplex PCR; TCRdb holds only in-frame clones, not every one. The table shows 350,000 to 400,000 clones, with around 89% occurring only once. Per the germline V gene, CDR1 is SGHNT and CDR2 is YENEEA. The CDR3 runs 13 residues. V lost 3 bases to trimming and J lost 5 bases, with 10 bases between them. This TCR derives from a woman aged 25 to 45 with COVID-19, enrolled during active disease. The chain uses TRBV11-3 and TRBJ1-1; unclear D gene. Sequencing used peripheral blood. CDR3 sequence reads: CASSFAGGTEAFF. CDR3 sequence (DNA): TGTGCCAGCAGCTTCGCAGGTGGGACTGAAGCTTTCTTT.